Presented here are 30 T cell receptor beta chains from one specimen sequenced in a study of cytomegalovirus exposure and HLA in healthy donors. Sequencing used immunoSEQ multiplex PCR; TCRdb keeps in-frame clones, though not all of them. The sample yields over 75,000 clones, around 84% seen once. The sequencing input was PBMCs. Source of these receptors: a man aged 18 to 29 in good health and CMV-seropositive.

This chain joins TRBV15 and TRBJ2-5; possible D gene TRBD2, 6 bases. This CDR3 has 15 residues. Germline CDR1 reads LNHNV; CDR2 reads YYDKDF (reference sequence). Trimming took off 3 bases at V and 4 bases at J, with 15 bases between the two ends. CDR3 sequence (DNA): TGTGCCACCAGCAGTCTTGCGGGACTCGGAGAGACCCAGTACTTC. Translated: CATSSLAGLGETQYF.

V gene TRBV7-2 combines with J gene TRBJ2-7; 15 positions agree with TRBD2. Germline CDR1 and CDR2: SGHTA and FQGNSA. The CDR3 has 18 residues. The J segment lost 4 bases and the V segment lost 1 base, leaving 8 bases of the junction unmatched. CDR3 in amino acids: CASSLEGLAGGGGYEQYV. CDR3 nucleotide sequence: TGTGCCAGCAGCTTAGAGGGACTAGCGGGAGGAGGCGGGTACGAGCAGTACGTC.

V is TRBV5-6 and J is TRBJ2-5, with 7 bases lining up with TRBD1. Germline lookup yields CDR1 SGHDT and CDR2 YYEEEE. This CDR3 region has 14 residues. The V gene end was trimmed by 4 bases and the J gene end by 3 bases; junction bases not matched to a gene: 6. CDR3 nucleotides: TGTGCCAGCAGCCGACCCGGACAGGAAGAGACCCAGTACTTC. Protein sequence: CASSRPGQEETQYF.

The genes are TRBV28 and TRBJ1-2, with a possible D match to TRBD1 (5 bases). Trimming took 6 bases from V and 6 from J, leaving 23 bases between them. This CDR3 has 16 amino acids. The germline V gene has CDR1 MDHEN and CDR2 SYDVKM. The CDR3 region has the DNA TGTGCCAGCAGAGCCATGGGCGGGGGTTATGTTAATGGCTACACCTTC. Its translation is CASRAMGGGYVNGYTF.

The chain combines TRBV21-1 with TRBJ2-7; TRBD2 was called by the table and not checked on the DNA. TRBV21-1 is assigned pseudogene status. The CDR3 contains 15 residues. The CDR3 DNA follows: TGTGCCAGCACCCGACTAGCGGGAGTAGGGTACGAGCAGTACTTC. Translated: CASTRLAGVGYEQYF.

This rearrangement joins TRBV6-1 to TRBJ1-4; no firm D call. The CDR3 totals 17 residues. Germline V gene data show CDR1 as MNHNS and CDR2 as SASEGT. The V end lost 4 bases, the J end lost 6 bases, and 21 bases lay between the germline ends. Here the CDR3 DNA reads TGTGCCAGCAGTGGGAGATGGAACGCCCCTGTAGATGAAAAACTGTTTTTT. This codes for CASSGRWNAPVDEKLFF.

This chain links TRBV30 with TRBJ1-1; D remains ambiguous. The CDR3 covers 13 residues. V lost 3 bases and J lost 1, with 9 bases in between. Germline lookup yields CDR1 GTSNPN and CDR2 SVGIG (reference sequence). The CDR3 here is CAWSEQKNTEAFF. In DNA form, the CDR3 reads TGTGCCTGGAGCGAACAGAAGAACACTGAAGCTTTCTTT. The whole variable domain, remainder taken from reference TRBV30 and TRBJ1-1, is SQTIHQWPATLVQPVGSPLSLECTVEGTSNPNLYWYRQAAGRGLQLLFYSVGIGQISSEVPQNLSASRPQDRQFILSSKKLLLSDSGFYLCAWSEQKNTEAFFGQGTRLTVV.

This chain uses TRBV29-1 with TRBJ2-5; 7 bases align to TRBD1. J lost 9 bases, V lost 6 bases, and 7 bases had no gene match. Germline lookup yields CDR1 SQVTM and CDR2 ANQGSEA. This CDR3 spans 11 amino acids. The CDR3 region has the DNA TGCAGCGTACAGGGGCCCGAGGCCCAGTACTTC. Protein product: CSVQGPEAQYF.

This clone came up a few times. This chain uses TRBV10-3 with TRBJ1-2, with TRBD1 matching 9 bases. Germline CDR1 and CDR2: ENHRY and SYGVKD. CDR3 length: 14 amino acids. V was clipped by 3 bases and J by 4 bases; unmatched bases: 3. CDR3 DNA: TGTGCCATCAGTGAACCGACAGGGGGCTATGGCTACACCTTC. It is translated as CAISEPTGGYGYTF.

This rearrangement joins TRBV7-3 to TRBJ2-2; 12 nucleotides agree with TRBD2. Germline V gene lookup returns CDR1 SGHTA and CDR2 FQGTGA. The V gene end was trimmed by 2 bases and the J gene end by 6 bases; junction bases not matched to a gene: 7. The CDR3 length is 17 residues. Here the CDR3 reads CASSLSLAGGPAGELFF. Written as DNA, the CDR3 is TGTGCCAGCAGCTTATCTCTAGCGGGAGGGCCGGCCGGGGAGCTGTTTTTT. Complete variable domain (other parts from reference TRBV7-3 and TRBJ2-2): GAGVSQTPSNKVTEKGKYVELRCDPISGHTALYWYRQSLGQGPEFLIYFQGTGAADDSGLPNDRFFAVRPEGSVSTLKIQRTERGDSAVYLCASSLSLAGGPAGELFFGEGSRLTVL.

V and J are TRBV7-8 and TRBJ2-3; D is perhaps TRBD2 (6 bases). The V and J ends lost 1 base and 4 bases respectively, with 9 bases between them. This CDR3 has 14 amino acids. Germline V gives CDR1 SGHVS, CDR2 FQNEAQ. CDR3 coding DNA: TGTGCCAGCAGCTTAGACGCGGGATCAGATACGCAGTATTTT. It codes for CASSLDAGSDTQYF.

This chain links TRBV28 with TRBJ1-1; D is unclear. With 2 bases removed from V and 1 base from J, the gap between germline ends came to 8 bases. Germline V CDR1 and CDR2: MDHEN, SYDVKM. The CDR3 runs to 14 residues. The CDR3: CASSLMSGNTEAFF. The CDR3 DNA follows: TGTGCCAGCAGTTTAATGAGTGGGAACACTGAAGCTTTCTTT.

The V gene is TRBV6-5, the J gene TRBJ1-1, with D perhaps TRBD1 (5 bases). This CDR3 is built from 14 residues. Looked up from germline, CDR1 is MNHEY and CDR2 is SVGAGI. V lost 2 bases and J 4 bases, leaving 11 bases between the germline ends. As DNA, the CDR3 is TGTGCCAGCAGTTACCGGGTCGGGGGCACTGAAGCTTTCTTT. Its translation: CASSYRVGGTEAFF.

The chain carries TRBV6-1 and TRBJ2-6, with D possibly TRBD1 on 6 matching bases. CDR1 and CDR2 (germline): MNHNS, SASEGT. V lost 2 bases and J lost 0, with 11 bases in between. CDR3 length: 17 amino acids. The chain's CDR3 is CASSEFGDNSGANVLTF. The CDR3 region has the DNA TGTGCCAGCAGTGAATTCGGGGACAACTCTGGGGCCAACGTCCTGACTTTC.

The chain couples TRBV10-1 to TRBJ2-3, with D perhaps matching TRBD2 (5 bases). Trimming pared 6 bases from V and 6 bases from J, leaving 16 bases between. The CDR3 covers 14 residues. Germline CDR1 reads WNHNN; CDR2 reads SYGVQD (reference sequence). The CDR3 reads CASRKWTRGDTQYF. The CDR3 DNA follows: TGCGCCAGCAGAAAGTGGACGAGAGGGGATACGCAGTATTTT.

The CDR3 spells CATSRDWRDRGIPQHF. CDR3 nucleotide sequence: TGTGCCACCAGCAGAGATTGGAGGGACAGGGGGATTCCCCAGCATTTT. The V and J genes are TRBV15 and TRBJ1-5; 11 nucleotides agree with TRBD1. Germline CDR1 reads LNHNV; CDR2 reads YYDKDF (reference sequence). After removal of 0 bases from V and 10 bases from J, the junction contained 8 bases not matched to a gene. The CDR3 covers 16 residues.

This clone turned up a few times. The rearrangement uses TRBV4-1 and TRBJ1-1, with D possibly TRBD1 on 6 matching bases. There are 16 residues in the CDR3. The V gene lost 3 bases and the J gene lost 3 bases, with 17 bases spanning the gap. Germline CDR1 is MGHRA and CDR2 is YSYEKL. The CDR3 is CASSHPPSRTDTEAFF. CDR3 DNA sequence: TGCGCCAGCAGCCACCCACCCTCCCGGACAGACACTGAAGCTTTCTTT.

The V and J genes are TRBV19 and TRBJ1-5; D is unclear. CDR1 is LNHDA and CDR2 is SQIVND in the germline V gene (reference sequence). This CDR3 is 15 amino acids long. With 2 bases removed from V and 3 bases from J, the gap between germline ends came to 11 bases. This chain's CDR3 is CASSISVGNNQPQHF. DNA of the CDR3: TGTGCCAGTAGTATAAGCGTGGGTAACAATCAGCCCCAGCATTTT.

CDR3 nucleotides: TGTGCCAGCAGCAAAGTAGCTAGCGGGAGGACCTATTACCTACACTCCTACGAGCAGTACGTC. It codes for CASSKVASGRTYYLHSYEQYV. The rearrangement links TRBV21-1 to TRBJ2-7; the tabulated D call, TRBD2, remains unverified against the DNA. TRBV21-1 is given as a pseudogene. This CDR3 is 21 amino acids long.

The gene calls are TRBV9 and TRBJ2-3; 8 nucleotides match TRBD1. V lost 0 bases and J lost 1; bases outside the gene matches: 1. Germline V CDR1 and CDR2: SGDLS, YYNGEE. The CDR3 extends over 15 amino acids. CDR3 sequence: CASSVATGGTDTQYF. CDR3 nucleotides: TGTGCCAGCAGCGTAGCGACAGGGGGCACAGATACGCAGTATTTT.

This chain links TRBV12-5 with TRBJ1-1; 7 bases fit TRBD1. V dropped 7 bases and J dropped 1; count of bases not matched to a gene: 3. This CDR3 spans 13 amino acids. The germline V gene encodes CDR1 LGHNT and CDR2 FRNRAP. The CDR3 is CASEGQPNTEAFF. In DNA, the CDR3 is TGTGCTAGTGAGGGACAGCCGAACACTGAAGCTTTCTTT.

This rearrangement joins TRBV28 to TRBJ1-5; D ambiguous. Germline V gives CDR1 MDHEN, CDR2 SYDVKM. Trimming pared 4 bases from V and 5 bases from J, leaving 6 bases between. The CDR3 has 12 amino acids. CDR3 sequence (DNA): TGTGCCAGCAGTTCTCGGGATCAGCCCCAGCATTTT. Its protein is CASSSRDQPQHF.

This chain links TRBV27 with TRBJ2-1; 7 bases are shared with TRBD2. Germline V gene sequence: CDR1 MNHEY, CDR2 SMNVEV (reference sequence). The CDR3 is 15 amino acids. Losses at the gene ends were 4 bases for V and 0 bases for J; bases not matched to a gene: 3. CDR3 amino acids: CASSWGGSSYNEQFF. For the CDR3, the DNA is TGTGCCAGCAGTTGGGGGGGAAGCTCCTACAATGAGCAGTTCTTC.

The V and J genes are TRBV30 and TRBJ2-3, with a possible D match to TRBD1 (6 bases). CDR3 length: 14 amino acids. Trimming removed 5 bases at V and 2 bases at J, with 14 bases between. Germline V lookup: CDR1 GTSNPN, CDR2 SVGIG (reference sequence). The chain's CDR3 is CAWGKQGTTDTQYF. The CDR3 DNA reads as TGTGCCTGGGGTAAACAGGGAACCACAGATACGCAGTATTTT.

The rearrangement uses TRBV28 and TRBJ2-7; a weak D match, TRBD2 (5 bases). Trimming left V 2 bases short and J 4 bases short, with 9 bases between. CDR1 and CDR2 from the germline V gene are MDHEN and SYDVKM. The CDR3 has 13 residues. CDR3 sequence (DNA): TGTGCCAGCAGTTTAGCTGGAGGTTACGAGCAGTACGTC. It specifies CASSLAGGYEQYV.

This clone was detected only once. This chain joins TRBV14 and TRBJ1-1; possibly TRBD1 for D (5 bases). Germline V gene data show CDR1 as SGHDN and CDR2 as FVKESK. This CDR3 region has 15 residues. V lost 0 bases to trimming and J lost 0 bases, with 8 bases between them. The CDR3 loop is CASSQDPGMNTEAFF. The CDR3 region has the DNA TGTGCCAGCAGCCAAGATCCAGGGATGAACACTGAAGCTTTCTTT.

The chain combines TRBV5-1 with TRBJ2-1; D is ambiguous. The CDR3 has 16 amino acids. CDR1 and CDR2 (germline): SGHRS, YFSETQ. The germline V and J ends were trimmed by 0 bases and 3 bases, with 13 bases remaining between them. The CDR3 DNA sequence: TGCGCCAGCAGCTTGGCCTCTCCCCTAGGCTACAATGAGCAGTTCTTC. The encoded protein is CASSLASPLGYNEQFF.

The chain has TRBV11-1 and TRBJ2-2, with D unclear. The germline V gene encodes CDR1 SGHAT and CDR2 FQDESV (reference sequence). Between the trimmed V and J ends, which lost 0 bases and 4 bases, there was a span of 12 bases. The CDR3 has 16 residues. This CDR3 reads CASSLASSPGTGELFF. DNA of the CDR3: TGTGCCAGCAGCTTAGCGTCCTCCCCGGGCACCGGGGAGCTGTTTTTT.

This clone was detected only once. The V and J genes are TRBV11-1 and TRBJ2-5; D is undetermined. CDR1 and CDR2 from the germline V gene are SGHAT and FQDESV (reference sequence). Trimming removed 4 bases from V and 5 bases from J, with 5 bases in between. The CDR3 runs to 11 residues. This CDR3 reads CASSSRETQYF. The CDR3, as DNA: TGTGCCAGCAGCTCCCGGGAGACCCAGTACTTC.

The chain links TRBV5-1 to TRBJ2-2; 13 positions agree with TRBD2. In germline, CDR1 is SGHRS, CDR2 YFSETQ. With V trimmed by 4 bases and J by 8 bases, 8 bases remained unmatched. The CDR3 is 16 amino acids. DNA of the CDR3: TGCGCCAGCAGCAACGGGACTAGCGGGAAGGTTGGGGAGCTGTTTTTT. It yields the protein CASSNGTSGKVGELFF.